This T cell receptor beta chain derives from a study of glioma-infiltrating T cells. The sample holds a few counts of this clonotype. Its antigen remains unknown. Using RNA template, CDR3s of TCR alpha and beta were amplified with iRepertoire arm-PCR. TCRdb called the multiplex PCR reads again in MiXCR, with one record for every CDR3 protein. The data contain about 140,000 distinct CDR3 sequences, roughly two fifths of them singletons. Overall study findings and caveats: Gliomas, especially low-grade, showed above-expected tissue-blood divergence; non-neoplastic patients showed below.

Germline CDR1 WNHNN, CDR2 SYGVQD (reference sequence). This CDR3 region has 13 residues. Trimming cost V 0 bases and J 8 bases, with 10 bases left between them. J is TRBJ1-2 and V is TRBV10-1; D remains ambiguous. Sequencing was performed on glioma tissue, nonneoplastic brain tissue, or PBMCs (not recorded which). The sequence was collected from a human donor with low-grade glioma or glioblastoma, undergoing nonglioma brain surgery, or in good health (not recorded which). For the CDR3, the DNA is TGCGCCAGCAGTGAGTCGGCAGGACGAGGCTACACCTTC. This codes for CASSESAGRGYTF.